What follows describes a single T cell receptor beta chain. The antigen remains unidentified. This CDR3 region has 13 residues. Trimming cost V 7 bases and J 7 bases; bases outside gene matches: 7. Germline V gene data show CDR1 as SNHLY and CDR2 as FYNNEI. Repertoires were generated with immunoSEQ multiplex PCR, while TCRdb's copy carries only in-frame clones and drops some. The sample consists of about 2.4 million clones, 90% to 95% of them appearing once. These data are taken from a study of shared clonotypes between healthy human individuals. At the level of the study: A couple of women and a few men aged 18 to 49 served as donors.

The study, taken as a whole, reports: Between a handful of donors, naive CD4 clonotypes were shared at a level of about 5%. Rarefaction showed that sequencing of sorted subsets was incomplete (despite large depth).

The sequenced material came from naive CD4+ T cells sorted from blood. Subset specified: CD45RA+ positively selected. The chain has TRBV2 and TRBJ1-2; 9 nucleotides agree with TRBD1. The clonotype originates from a man younger than 35 in good health. This chain's CDR3 is CASISDRGLGYTF. CDR3 sequence (DNA): TGTGCCAGCATATCGGACAGGGGTCTTGGCTACACCTTC.